This T cell receptor beta chain was recorded in a study of vaccination effects on CD4 cells after COVID-19. Study details: Every participant took two doses of the BNT162b2 or mRNA-1273 vaccine.

Comments on this clone: The antigen is undetermined.

Viral peptide pools were used in the ViraFEST assay to expand antigen-specific CD4+ T cells, and sequencing came afterward. An approximately ten-day culture period preceded the isolation of CD4+ T cells. Vaccine recipients had no previous SARS-CoV-2 infection; their nucleocapsid antibodies were negative. Wells each received around 2 million PBMC, cultured with 9 to 10 IU/ml IL-2 and about 9.3 ug/ml peptides. Cells had half their medium changed to IL-2 medium on days 3 and 7. Study-wide results and caveats: Marked clonal contraction of both clone types appeared late after vaccination.

Using immunoSEQ multiplex PCR, the repertoire was profiled, and TCRdb retains in-frame clones only, with some absent. Counted here are about 24,000 clones, approximately 83% occurring once; the ten biggest clones make up under 13%. Sequencing used CD4+ T cells from PBMCs cultured with HCoV-NL63 spike peptides, obtained before COVID-19 vaccination. The clonotype originates from a human donor who received a COVID-19 vaccine.

CDR3 bases: TGTGCCAGTTGGGACACCAACACCGGGGAGCTGTTTTTT. This gives the protein CASWDTNTGELFF. V and J are TRBV19 and TRBJ2-2; the D gene is possibly TRBD1 (6 bases). This CDR3 spans 13 amino acids. V lost 8 bases, J lost 2 bases, and 9 bases lay in between. The germline V gene has CDR1 LNHDA and CDR2 SQIVND (reference sequence).